This entry lists 2 T cell receptor beta chains sequenced from one sample in a study of T cell responses to AZD1222 COVID-19 vaccine (dated by TCRdb to the early 2020s). Read against the paper, the sample's time point label means: baseline before first vaccination. The library was made by the immunoSEQ multiplex PCR assay. TCRdb's version of the immuneACCESS table is confined to in-frame rearrangements and falls short of the full clone set. An unresolved V gene accounts for under half of the shortfall where checked; the remainder is of unknown origin. The sample includes tens of thousands of clones, with around four fifths observed a single time. The ten largest make up over 10% of the sample. The sequenced sample was peripheral blood, obtained on day 0 of AZD1222 vaccination. All receptors come from an adult in good health.

The V gene is TRBV14, the J gene TRBJ2-2, with 10 bases aligning to TRBD2. Germline V lookup: CDR1 SGHDN, CDR2 FVKESK. The CDR3 is made up of 15 amino acids. Germline trimming cut 1 base from V and 5 bases from J; bases unmatched to any gene: 1. The CDR3 DNA follows: TGTGCCAGCAGCCAAGCTAGCGGGGGAACCGGGGAGCTGTTTTTT. Its translation: CASSQASGGTGELFF.

V gene TRBV5-1 combines with J gene TRBJ1-5; the match to TRBD1 covers 7 bases. The CDR3 extends over 13 amino acids. The ends lost 4 bases at V and 7 bases at J; junction bases unmatched: 5. Germline CDR1 reads SGHRS; CDR2 reads YFSETQ. This CDR3 reads CASSETGSQPQHF. The CDR3 DNA sequence: TGCGCCAGCAGCGAGACAGGGAGCCAGCCCCAGCATTTT.